These 32 T cell receptor beta chains came from one sample sequenced in a study of cytomegalovirus exposure and HLA in healthy donors. 60 Vbeta and 13 Jbeta primers were used in PCR. Profiling relied on immunoSEQ multiplex PCR, and the TCRdb table lists in-frame clones only, not all of them. The sample shows some 250,000 clones, roughly 87% of them seen only once. The sample consisted of PBMCs. The origin of the receptors is a woman aged 40 to 50 in good health and CMV-seropositive.

This chain links TRBV10-3 with TRBJ1-5; D is undetermined. V gave up 0 bases and J gave up 0 bases, with 9 bases separating them. This CDR3 region has 16 residues. CDR1 is ENHRY, CDR2 SYGVKD, per germline. For the CDR3, the DNA is TGTGCCATCAGTGAGTCGATCGGTTATAGCAATCAGCCCCAGCATTTT. As protein: CAISESIGYSNQPQHF.

V usage is TRBV10-3 and J usage is TRBJ2-5; 12 bases agree with TRBD2. Looked up from germline, CDR1 is ENHRY and CDR2 is SYGVKD. This CDR3 spans 17 amino acids. V lost 2 bases and J lost 5; bases outside the gene matches: 9. This CDR3 is CAISEGASGGAGETQYF. CDR3 coding DNA: TGTGCCATCAGTGAGGGGGCTAGCGGGGGGGCCGGGGAGACCCAGTACTTC.

This clone was observed a handful of times. The chain employs TRBV5-4 and TRBJ2-3, with TRBD1 matching 7 bases. Germline trimming cut 0 bases from V and 1 base from J; bases unmatched to any gene: 5. This CDR3 region has 16 residues. Germline V CDR1 and CDR2: SGHNT, YYREEE (reference sequence). The DNA for the CDR3 is TGTGCCAGCAGCTTGGCCGCGACAGGGCGCACAGATACGCAGTATTTT. It yields the protein CASSLAATGRTDTQYF.

This rearrangement joins TRBV10-3 to TRBJ2-5; a weak D match, TRBD1 (5 bases). Trimming removed 7 bases from V and 3 bases from J, with 9 bases in between. From germline, CDR1 is ENHRY and CDR2 SYGVKD. The CDR3 spans 12 residues. The CDR3 protein is CAITPREETQYF. The CDR3 coding sequence is TGTGCCATCACCCCCAGGGAAGAGACCCAGTACTTC.

The chain carries TRBV5-1 and TRBJ2-5, with TRBD2 as a possible D gene (5 bases). The DNA end is a closer match to TRBJ2-7, so the J assignment may be wrong. Germline values: CDR1 SGHRS, CDR2 YFSETQ. CDR3 length: 13 amino acids. The CDR3 DNA follows: TGCGCCAGCAGCTTGGCCGTTAGCGCCGAGCAGTACTTC. This gives the protein CASSLAVSAEQYF.

CDR3 loop: CAWSFGQGGHQPQHF. The CDR3 DNA follows: TGTGCCTGGAGTTTTGGACAGGGGGGGCATCAGCCCCAGCATTTT. V is TRBV30 and J is TRBJ1-5; 10 nucleotides align to TRBD1. The CDR3 covers 15 residues. Germline-derived CDR1 and CDR2 are GTSNPN and SVGIG (reference sequence). V shed 2 bases and J 5 bases; nucleotides not matched to a gene: 6.

The chain carries TRBV7-2 and TRBJ2-7; D might be TRBD1 (5 bases). V shed 0 bases and J shed 6 bases, with 12 bases lying between them. Germline CDR1 and CDR2: SGHTA and FQGNSA. This CDR3 comprises 14 residues. CDR3 nucleotide sequence: TGTGCCAGCAGCTTAGCGTTTGCTGGGGCCGAGCAGTACTTC. Protein: CASSLAFAGAEQYF.

In this sample, this clone turned up once. The chain couples TRBV5-6 to TRBJ2-1; TRBD2 matches 10 bases. Germline V gene sequence: CDR1 SGHDT, CDR2 YYEEEE. The V gene end was trimmed by 1 base and the J gene end by 2 bases; junction bases not matched to a gene: 0. This CDR3 spans 15 amino acids. The DNA of the CDR3 is TGTGCCAGCAGCTTGACTAGCGGGGCCTACAATGAGCAGTTCTTC. This encodes CASSLTSGAYNEQFF.

The J gene is TRBJ2-2, the V gene TRBV7-2, with TRBD2 matching over 10 bases. The germline V gene encodes CDR1 SGHTA and CDR2 FQGNSA. V shed 1 base and J 0 bases; nucleotides not matched to a gene: 5. The CDR3 is 18 residues long. CDR3 sequence: CASSLVLAGVTNTGELFF. DNA for the CDR3: TGTGCCAGCAGCTTAGTCCTAGCGGGGGTCACGAACACCGGGGAGCTGTTTTTT.

The chain combines TRBV18 with TRBJ1-1; D remains ambiguous. From germline, CDR1 is KGHSH and CDR2 LQKENI. Trimming took 1 base from V and 2 from J, leaving 11 bases between them. The CDR3 totals 15 residues. The DNA of the CDR3 is TGTGCCAGCTCACCACAGATGGCAGATAACACTGAAGCTTTCTTT. Protein: CASSPQMADNTEAFF.

This sequence joins TRBV7-9 and TRBJ2-5, with D possibly being TRBD1 (6 bases). The V end lost 5 bases, the J end lost 1 base, and 14 bases lay between the germline ends. The CDR3 runs 15 residues. Looked up from germline, CDR1 is SEHNR and CDR2 is FQNEAQ (reference sequence). The CDR3 is CASSPTGLAQETQYF. The CDR3 DNA sequence: TGTGCCAGCAGCCCCACAGGGCTAGCCCAAGAGACCCAGTACTTC.

The rearrangement links TRBV28 to TRBJ2-3; 9 bases are a match to TRBD2. The CDR3 is 14 residues long. CDR1 and CDR2 from the germline V gene are MDHEN and SYDVKM. Losses at the gene ends were 4 bases for V and 8 bases for J; bases not matched to a gene: 7. The CDR3 here is CASSSTSGLGTQYF. The CDR3 region has the DNA TGTGCCAGCAGTTCGACTAGCGGTTTGGGTACGCAGTATTTT.

The V gene is TRBV19, the J gene TRBJ2-2; 7 positions match TRBD1. The CDR3 contains 14 residues. J was trimmed by 6 bases and V by 6 bases; bases with no gene match: 7. Germline CDR1 LNHDA, CDR2 SQIVND (reference sequence). This CDR3 is CASRQTGQAGELFF. The CDR3 region has the DNA TGTGCCAGTAGGCAGACAGGGCAGGCCGGGGAGCTGTTTTTT.

The rearrangement uses TRBV7-8 and TRBJ2-5; D gene uncertain. Trimming left V 0 bases short and J 5 bases short, with 10 bases between. Per germline, CDR1 SGHVS and CDR2 FQNEAQ. The CDR3 is made up of 14 amino acids. This chain's CDR3 is CASSLASMSETQYF. The CDR3 DNA follows: TGTGCCAGCAGCTTAGCATCTATGTCCGAGACCCAGTACTTC.

The V gene is TRBV13, the J gene TRBJ2-7, with 12 bases matching TRBD2. Per the germline V gene, CDR1 is PRHDT and CDR2 is FYEKMQ (reference sequence). The trim removed 0 bases at V and 6 bases at J, leaving 0 bases unmatched. This CDR3 region has 14 residues. Written as DNA, the CDR3 is TGTGCCAGCAGCTTAGGACTAGCGGGAGGCGAGCAGTACTTC. Translation: CASSLGLAGGEQYF.

The J gene is TRBJ1-1, the V gene TRBV30; 10 nucleotides align to TRBD1. V gave up 3 bases and J gave up 0 bases; unmatched junction bases: 1. Germline loops: CDR1 GTSNPN, CDR2 SVGIG (reference sequence). The CDR3 length is 14 residues. The CDR3 DNA reads TGTGCCTGGAGGACAGGGGGCATGAACACTGAAGCTTTCTTT. Amino acids: CAWRTGGMNTEAFF.

This clone has more than one count but fewer than ten. The chain links TRBV5-1 to TRBJ2-7, with 10 bases fitting TRBD2. V dropped 2 bases and J dropped 4; count of bases not matched to a gene: 6. The CDR3 consists of 15 residues. Germline CDR1 and CDR2: SGHRS and YFSETQ. The DNA for the CDR3 is TGCGCCAGCAGCTTCCTAGCGGGAGATCTATACGAGCAGTACTTC. As protein: CASSFLAGDLYEQYF.

This chain links TRBV29-1 with TRBJ2-7; the D gene is possibly TRBD1 (6 bases). Germline V gene data show CDR1 as SQVTM and CDR2 as ANQGSEA. V dropped 3 bases and J dropped 2 bases, with 11 bases sitting between them. The CDR3 has 13 amino acids. The CDR3 DNA is TGCAGCGTTGATACAGGGATGGCCTACGAGCAGTACTTC. Translated: CSVDTGMAYEQYF.

This clone was recorded once. The V gene is TRBV7-2, the J gene TRBJ1-5, with D perhaps TRBD1 (6 bases). Trimming removed 5 bases at V and 2 bases at J, with 16 bases between. Germline assignment: CDR1 SGHTA and CDR2 FQGNSA. The CDR3 has 16 residues. Written as DNA, the CDR3 is TGTGCCAGCAGCCCCTACAGGGATAACGGCAATCAGCCCCAGCATTTT. This sequence encodes CASSPYRDNGNQPQHF.

Regarding this clone: The same CDR3 arises from other DNA sequences in this sample as well. The CDR3 DNA sequence: TGTGCCAGCAGTTACAGTGGAGGGAACTATGGCTACACCTTC. Protein sequence: CASSYSGGNYGYTF. The chain has TRBV6-5 and TRBJ1-2; D unresolved. The germline V gene encodes CDR1 MNHEY and CDR2 SVGAGI. Trimming removed 2 bases from V and 2 bases from J, with 9 bases in between. This CDR3 comprises 14 residues.

The chain has TRBV7-2 and TRBJ1-1, with 8 positions matching TRBD1. Trimming removed 1 base from V and 4 bases from J; junction bases left unmatched: 2. CDR1 is SGHTA and CDR2 is FQGNSA in the germline V gene. The CDR3 totals 14 residues. The CDR3 region has the DNA TGTGCCAGCAGCTTAGTCGGACAGGGCACTGAAGCTTTCTTT. It codes for CASSLVGQGTEAFF.

About this clone: Distinct nucleotide sequences in the sample also encode this CDR3. This chain uses TRBV10-3 with TRBJ1-5; D unclear. V lost 0 bases to trimming and J lost 2 bases, with 2 bases between them. CDR3 length equals 13 residues. Germline CDR1 is ENHRY and CDR2 is SYGVKD. The DNA for the CDR3 is TGTGCCATCAGTGAGTCCGGCAATCAGCCCCAGCATTTT. Its protein is CAISESGNQPQHF.

The chain links TRBV6-1 to TRBJ2-7; 8 bases align to TRBD2. The germline V gene encodes CDR1 MNHNS and CDR2 SASEGT. V was clipped by 1 base and J by 9 bases; unmatched bases: 8. The CDR3 covers 14 residues. CDR3 protein: CASSEVSGSQLQYF. As DNA, the CDR3 is TGTGCCAGCAGTGAAGTGAGCGGGAGTCAATTGCAGTACTTC.

V gene TRBV4-2 combines with J gene TRBJ1-5; D gene unclear. Germline CDR1 and CDR2: LGHNA and YNFKEQ. CDR3 length: 15 amino acids. Trimming pared 3 bases from V and 0 bases from J, leaving 9 bases between. The CDR3 loop reads CASSQSRDSNQPQHF. The CDR3 DNA reads as TGTGCCAGCAGCCAGAGCCGTGATAGCAATCAGCCCCAGCATTTT.

This chain connects TRBV5-5 to TRBJ1-3, with TRBD1 identical over 7 bases. The V gene end was trimmed by 4 bases and the J gene end by 2 bases; junction bases not matched to a gene: 9. The germline V gene encodes CDR1 SGHKS and CDR2 YYEKEE (reference sequence). The CDR3 is 16 amino acids. CDR3 residues: CASSPRQGITGNTIYF. As DNA, the CDR3 is TGTGCCAGCAGCCCCCGACAGGGAATAACTGGAAACACCATATATTTT.

This sequence joins TRBV5-4 and TRBJ2-1, with 9 bases that match TRBD2. The CDR3 covers 15 residues. CDR1 is SGHNT, CDR2 YYREEE, per germline (reference sequence). Trimming cost V 2 bases and J 7 bases; bases outside gene matches: 7. The CDR3 bases are TGTGCCAGCAGCTTTCAGCTAGCGGGACAAAATGAGCAGTTCTTC. It encodes CASSFQLAGQNEQFF.

As regards this clone: A junction end diverges from the germline sequence, so it may reflect a read error. CDR3 protein: CSVEIGAKKRF. In DNA form, the CDR3 reads TGCAGCGTTGAAATAGGGGCCAAGAAACGGTTC. This sequence joins TRBV29-1 and TRBJ2-4; maybe TRBD1 (5 bases). The CDR3 has 11 amino acids. Germline V CDR1 and CDR2: SQVTM, ANQGSEA.

The chain joins TRBV6-1 to TRBJ2-5; 15 nucleotides agree with TRBD2. The CDR3 has 18 amino acids. Unmatched junction bases numbered 8, after V lost 4 bases and J lost 2 bases. Germline CDR1 and CDR2: MNHNS and SASEGT. CDR3 sequence: CASSVRWTSGGVQETQYF. The CDR3 region has the DNA TGTGCCAGCAGTGTAAGATGGACTAGCGGGGGGGTTCAAGAGACCCAGTACTTC.

The rearrangement uses TRBV5-1 and TRBJ1-1; D gene unclear. This CDR3 is 16 amino acids long. Germline V gives CDR1 SGHRS, CDR2 YFSETQ. Trimming cost V 3 bases and J 1 base, with 16 bases left between them. The CDR3: CASSYVGAGENTEAFF. The DNA of the CDR3 is TGCGCCAGCAGCTATGTGGGAGCGGGAGAGAACACTGAAGCTTTCTTT.

This clone was recorded only once. The V call is TRBV2, the J call TRBJ1-1, with D unclear. V was cut by 6 bases and J by 4 bases, with 15 bases left in between. Germline V lookup: CDR1 SNHLY, CDR2 FYNNEI. This CDR3 is 14 amino acids long. Written as DNA, the CDR3 is TGTGCCAGCAGCTCCACCGGAGGGAGCACTGAAGCTTTCTTT. Protein: CASSSTGGSTEAFF.

The chain combines TRBV7-2 with TRBJ2-1; 7 bases map to TRBD1. The trim removed 5 bases at V and 9 bases at J, leaving 13 bases unmatched. Germline V gives CDR1 SGHTA, CDR2 FQGNSA. This CDR3 is 15 amino acids long. The CDR3 bases are TGTGCCAGCAGCCAGGACAGGAGTCTTCCTTCTGAGCAGTTCTTC. The encoded protein is CASSQDRSLPSEQFF.

Remarks on this clone: The sample carries other DNA sequences with the same CDR3. The genes are TRBV6-5 and TRBJ1-4; D gene uncertain. CDR3 size: 15 residues. V dropped 6 bases and J dropped 4 bases, with 15 bases sitting between them. Germline CDR1 reads MNHEY; CDR2 reads SVGAGI. The CDR3 spells CASSLRRRNNEKLFF. The DNA for the CDR3 is TGTGCCAGCAGCTTACGGCGGCGAAATAATGAAAAACTGTTTTTT.